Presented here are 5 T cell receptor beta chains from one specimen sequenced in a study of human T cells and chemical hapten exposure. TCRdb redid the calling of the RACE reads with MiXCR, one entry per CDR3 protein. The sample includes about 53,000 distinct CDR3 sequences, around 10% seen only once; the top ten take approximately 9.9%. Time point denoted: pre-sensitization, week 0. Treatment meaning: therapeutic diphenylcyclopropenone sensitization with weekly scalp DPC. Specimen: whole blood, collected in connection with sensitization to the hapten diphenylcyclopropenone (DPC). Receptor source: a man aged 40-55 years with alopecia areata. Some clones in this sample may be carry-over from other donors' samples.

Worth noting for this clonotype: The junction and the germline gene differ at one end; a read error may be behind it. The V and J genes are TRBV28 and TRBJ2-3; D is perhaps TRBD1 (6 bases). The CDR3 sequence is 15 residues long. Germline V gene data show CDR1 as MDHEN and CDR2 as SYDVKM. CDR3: CASSFITGGTDRQYF. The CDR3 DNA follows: TGTGCCAGCAGTTTCATTACTGGGGGCACAGATAGGCAGTATTTT. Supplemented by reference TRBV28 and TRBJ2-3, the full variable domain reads DVKVTQSSRYLVKRTGEKVFLECVQDMDHENMFWYRQDPGLGLRLIYFSYDVKMKEKGDIPEGYSVSREKKERFSLILESASTNQTSMYLCASSFITGGTDRQYFGPGTRLTVL.

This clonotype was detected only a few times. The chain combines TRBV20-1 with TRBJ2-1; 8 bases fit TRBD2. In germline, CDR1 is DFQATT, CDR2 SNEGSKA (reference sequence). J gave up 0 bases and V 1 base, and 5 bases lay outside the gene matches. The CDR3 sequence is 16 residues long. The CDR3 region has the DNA TGCAGTGCTAGAGTCATCGGGACTAGCTCCTACAATGAGCAGTTCTTC. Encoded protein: CSARVIGTSSYNEQFF.

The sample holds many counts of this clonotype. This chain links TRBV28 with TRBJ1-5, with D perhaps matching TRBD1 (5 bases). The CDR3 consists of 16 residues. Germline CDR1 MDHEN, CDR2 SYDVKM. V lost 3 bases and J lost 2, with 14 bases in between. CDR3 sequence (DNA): TGTGCCAGCAGTTTTCAAGGGGCTAGTGGCAATCAGCCCCAGCATTTT. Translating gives CASSFQGASGNQPQHF.

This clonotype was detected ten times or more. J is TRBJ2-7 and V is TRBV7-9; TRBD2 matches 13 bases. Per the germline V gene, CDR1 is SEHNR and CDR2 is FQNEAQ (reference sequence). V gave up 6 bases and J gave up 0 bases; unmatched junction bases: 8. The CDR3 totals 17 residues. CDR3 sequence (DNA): TGTGCCAGCAGTCTCGGGACTAGCGGGATCTTCTCCTACGAGCAGTACTTC. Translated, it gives CASSLGTSGIFSYEQYF. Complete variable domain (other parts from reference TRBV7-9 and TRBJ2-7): DTGVSQNPRHKITKRGQNVTFRCDPISEHNRLYWYRQTLGQGPEFLTYFQNEAQLEKSRLLSDRFSAERPKGSFSTLEIQRTEQGDSAMYLCASSLGTSGIFSYEQYFGPGTRLTVT.

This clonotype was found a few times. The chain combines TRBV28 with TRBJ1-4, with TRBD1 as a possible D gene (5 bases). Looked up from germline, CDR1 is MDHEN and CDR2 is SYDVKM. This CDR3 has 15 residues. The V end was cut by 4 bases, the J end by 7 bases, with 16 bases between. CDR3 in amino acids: CASSSIGTSFEKLFF. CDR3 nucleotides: TGTGCCAGCAGTTCGATCGGGACCTCGTTTGAAAAACTGTTTTTT.